The source of this T cell receptor (beta chain) is a study of blood T cell repertoires in COVID-19. Study at large: T cells, B-cell-depleted T cells, or PBMCs provided the cDNA or gDNA that served as material.

Here immunoSEQ multiplex PCR was the method, and the copy in TCRdb shows in-frame clones only, minus some. The sample has roughly 230,000 clones; approximately 83% are singletons. The TCR was taken from a man between 50 and 59 years old with active or convalescent COVID-19. Sequenced input: peripheral blood.

The CDR3 loop is CASSQTDANEQFF. As DNA, the CDR3 is TGTGCCAGCAGTCAGACAGACGCTAATGAGCAGTTCTTC. The chain has TRBV12-3 or TRBV12-4 and TRBJ2-1; TRBD1 is a possible D gene (5 bases). The CDR3 runs 13 residues. V was clipped by 5 bases and J by 7 bases, with 12 bases between them.